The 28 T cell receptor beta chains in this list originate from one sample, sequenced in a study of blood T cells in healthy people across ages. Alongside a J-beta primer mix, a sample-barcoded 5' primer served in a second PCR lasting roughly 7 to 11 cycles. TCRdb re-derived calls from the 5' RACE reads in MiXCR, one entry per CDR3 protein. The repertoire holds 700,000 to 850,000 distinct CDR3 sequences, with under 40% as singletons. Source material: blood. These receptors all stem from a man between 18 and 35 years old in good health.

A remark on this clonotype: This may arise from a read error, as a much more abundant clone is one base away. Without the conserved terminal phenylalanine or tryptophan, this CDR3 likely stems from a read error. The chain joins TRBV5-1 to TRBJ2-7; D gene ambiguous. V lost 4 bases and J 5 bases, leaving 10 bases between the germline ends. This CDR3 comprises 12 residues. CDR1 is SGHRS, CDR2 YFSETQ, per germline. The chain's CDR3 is CASSLLGHEQYL. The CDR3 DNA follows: TGCGCCAGCAGCCTTCTTGGCCACGAGCAGTACTTA.

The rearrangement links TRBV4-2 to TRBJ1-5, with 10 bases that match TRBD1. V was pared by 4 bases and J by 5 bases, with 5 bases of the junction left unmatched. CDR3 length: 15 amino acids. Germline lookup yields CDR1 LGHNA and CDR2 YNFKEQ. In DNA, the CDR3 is TGTGCCAGCAGCCCTGCGGACAGGGGGGATCAGCCCCAGCATTTT. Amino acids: CASSPADRGDQPQHF.

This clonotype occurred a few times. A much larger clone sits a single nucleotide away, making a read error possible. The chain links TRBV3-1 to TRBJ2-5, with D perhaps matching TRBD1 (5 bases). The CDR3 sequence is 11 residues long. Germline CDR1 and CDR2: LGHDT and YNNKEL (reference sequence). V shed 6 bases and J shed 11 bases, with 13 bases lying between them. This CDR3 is CASRQVNEQYF. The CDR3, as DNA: TGTGCCAGCAGACAGGTCAATGAGCAGTACTTC.

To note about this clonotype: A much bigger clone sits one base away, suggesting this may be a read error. CDR3 nucleotides: TGTGCCAGCAGCTTAGGGACAGGCCTTGGGGAGACCCAGTACTTC. It yields the protein CASSLGTGLGETQYF. The chain combines TRBV7-6 with TRBJ2-5; 7 nucleotides line up with TRBD1. The CDR3 runs 15 residues. With 1 base clipped from V and 5 bases from J, the junction kept 7 bases outside the gene matches. The V gene's germline CDR1 is SGHVS and CDR2 FNYEAQ. Full variable domain (missing parts from reference TRBV7-6 and TRBJ2-5): GAGVSQSPRYKVTKRGQDVALRCDPISGHVSLYWYRQALGQGPEFLTYFNYEAQQDKSGLPNDRFSAERPEGSISTLTIQRTEQRDSAMYRCASSLGTGLGETQYFGPGTRLLVL.

CDR3 sequence (DNA): TGTGCCAGCAGCACCCCAGGACTAGCGGGGGCAGAGACCCAGTACTTC. As protein: CASSTPGLAGAETQYF. The chain employs TRBV7-2 and TRBJ2-7, with TRBD2 matching over 13 bases. The DNA end is a closer match to TRBJ2-5, so the J assignment may be wrong. This CDR3 spans 16 amino acids. The germline V gene has CDR1 SGHTA and CDR2 FQGNSA.

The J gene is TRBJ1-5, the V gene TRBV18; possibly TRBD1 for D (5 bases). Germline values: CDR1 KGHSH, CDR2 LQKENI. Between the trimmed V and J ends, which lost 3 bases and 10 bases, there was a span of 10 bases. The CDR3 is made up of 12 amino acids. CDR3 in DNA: TGTGCCAGCTCACCGGAGGGGTATCCCCAGCATTTT. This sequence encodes CASSPEGYPQHF.

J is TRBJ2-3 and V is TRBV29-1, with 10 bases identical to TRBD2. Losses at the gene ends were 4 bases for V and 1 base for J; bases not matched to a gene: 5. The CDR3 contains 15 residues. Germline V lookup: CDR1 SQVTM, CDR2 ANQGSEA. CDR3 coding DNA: TGCAGCGTTGCAGTACTAGCGGGGCGCACAGATACGCAGTATTTT. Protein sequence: CSVAVLAGRTDTQYF.

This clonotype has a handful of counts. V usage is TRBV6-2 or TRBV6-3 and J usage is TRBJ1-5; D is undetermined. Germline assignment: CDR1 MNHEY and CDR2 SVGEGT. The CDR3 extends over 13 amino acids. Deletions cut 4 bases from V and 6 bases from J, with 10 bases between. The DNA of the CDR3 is TGTGCCAGCAGTTTGCTATCTATTCAGCCCCAGCATTTT. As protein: CASSLLSIQPQHF.

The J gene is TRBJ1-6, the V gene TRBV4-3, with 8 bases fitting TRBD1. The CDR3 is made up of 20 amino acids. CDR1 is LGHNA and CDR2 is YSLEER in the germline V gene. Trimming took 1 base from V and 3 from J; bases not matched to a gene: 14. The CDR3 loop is CASSQGPRDRRFRYNSPLHF. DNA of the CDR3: TGCGCCAGCAGCCAAGGGCCCCGGGACAGGAGGTTTCGCTATAATTCACCCCTCCACTTT.

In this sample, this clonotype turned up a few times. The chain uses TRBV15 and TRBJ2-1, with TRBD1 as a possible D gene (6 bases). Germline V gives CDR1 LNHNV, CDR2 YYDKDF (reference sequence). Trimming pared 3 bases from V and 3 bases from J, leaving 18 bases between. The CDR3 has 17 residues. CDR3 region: CATSRTLNRVGYNEQFF. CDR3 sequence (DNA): TGTGCCACCAGCAGGACTTTAAACAGGGTGGGCTACAATGAGCAGTTCTTC.

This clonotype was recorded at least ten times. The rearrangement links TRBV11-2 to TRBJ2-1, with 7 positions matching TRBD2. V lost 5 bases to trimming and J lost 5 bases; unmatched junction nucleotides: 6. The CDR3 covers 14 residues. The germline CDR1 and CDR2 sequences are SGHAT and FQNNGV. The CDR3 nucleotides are TGTGCCAGCAGCCCGGGACTAATAAACAATGAGCAGTTCTTC. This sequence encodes CASSPGLINNEQFF.

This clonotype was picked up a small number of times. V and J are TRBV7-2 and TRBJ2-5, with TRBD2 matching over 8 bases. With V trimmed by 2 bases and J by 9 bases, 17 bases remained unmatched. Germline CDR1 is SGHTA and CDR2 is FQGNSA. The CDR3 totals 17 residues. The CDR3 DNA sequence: TGTGCCAGCAGCTTAAATTTGGGGACTAGAGATTTAGGGGCCCAGTACTTC. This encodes CASSLNLGTRDLGAQYF.

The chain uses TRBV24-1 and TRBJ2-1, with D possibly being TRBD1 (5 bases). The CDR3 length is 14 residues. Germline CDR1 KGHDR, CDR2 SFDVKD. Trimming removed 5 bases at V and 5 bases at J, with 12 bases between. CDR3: CATSATDNNNEQFF. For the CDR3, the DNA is TGTGCCACCAGTGCCACGGACAATAACAATGAGCAGTTCTTC.

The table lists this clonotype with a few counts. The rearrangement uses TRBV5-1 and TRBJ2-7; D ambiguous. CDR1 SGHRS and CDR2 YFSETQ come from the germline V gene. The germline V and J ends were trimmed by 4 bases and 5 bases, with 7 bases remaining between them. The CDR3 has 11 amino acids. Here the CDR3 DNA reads TGCGCCAGCAGCCCCCAACACGAGCAGTACTTC. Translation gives CASSPQHEQYF.

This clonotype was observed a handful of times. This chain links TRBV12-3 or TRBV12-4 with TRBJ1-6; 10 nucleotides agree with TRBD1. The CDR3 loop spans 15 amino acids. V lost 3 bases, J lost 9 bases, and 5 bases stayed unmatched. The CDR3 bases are TGTGCCAGCAGTTTCGAGACAGGGGGCGGTTCACCCCTCCACTTT. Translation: CASSFETGGGSPLHF.

The CDR3 here is CASSQGASVYNEQYF. The CDR3 coding sequence is TGCGCCAGCAGCCAAGGGGCCTCAGTCTACAATGAGCAGTACTTC. V usage is TRBV4-3 and J usage is TRBJ2-1; D remains unclear. Matching the DNA end better, TRBJ2-7 makes the J call doubtful. CDR1 and CDR2 from the germline V gene are LGHNA and YSLEER. The CDR3 is 15 amino acids.

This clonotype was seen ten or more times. The CDR3 DNA reads TGTGCCAGCAGCTTAAACGAGTACAATGAGCAGTTCTTC. Its translation is CASSLNEYNEQFF. V usage is TRBV7-3 and J usage is TRBJ2-1; D remains ambiguous. Looked up from germline, CDR1 is SGHTA and CDR2 is FQGTGA. V shed 1 base and J shed 4 bases, with 5 bases lying between them. This CDR3 is built from 13 residues.

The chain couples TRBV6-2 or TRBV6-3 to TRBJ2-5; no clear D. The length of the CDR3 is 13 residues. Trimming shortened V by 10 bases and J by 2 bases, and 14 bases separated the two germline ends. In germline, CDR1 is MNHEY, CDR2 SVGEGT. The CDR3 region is CATSVRNQETQYF. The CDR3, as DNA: TGTGCCACCTCCGTGCGAAATCAAGAGACCCAGTACTTC.

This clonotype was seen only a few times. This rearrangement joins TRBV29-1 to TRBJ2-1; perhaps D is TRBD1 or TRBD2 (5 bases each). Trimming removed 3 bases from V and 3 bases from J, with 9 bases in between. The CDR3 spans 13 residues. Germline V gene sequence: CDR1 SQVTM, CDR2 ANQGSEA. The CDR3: CSVEGRNYNEQFF. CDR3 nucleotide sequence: TGCAGCGTTGAGGGACGGAACTACAATGAGCAGTTCTTC.

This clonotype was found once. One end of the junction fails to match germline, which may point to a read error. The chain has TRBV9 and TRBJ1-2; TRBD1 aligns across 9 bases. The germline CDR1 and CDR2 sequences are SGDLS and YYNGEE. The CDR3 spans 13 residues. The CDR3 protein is CASRGDRGDGYIF. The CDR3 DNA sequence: TGTGCCAGCAGAGGAGACAGGGGGGATGGCTACATCTTC.

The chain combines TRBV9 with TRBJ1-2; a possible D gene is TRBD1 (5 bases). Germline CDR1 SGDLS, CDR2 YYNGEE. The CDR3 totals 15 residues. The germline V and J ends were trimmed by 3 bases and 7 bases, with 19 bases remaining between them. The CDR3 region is CASSAAGRPGGGYTF. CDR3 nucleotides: TGTGCCAGCAGCGCCGCCGGACGCCCGGGGGGTGGCTACACCTTC. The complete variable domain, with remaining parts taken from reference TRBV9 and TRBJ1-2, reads DSGVTQTPKHLITATGQRVTLRCSPRSGDLSVYWYQQSLDQGLQFLIQYYNGEERAKGNILERFSAQQFPDLHSELNLSSLELGDSALYFCASSAAGRPGGGYTFGSGTRLTVV.

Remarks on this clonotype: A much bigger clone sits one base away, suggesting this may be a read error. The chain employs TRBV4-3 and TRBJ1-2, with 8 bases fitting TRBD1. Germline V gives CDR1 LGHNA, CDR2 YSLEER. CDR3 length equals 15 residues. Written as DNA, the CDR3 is TGCGCCGGCAGCCACTACTCTCAGGGGGCGCTTGGCTACACCTTC. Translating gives CAGSHYSQGALGYTF.

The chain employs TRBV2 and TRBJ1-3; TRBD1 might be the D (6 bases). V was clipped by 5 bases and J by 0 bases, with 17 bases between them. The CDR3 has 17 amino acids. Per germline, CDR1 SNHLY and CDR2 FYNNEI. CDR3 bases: TGTGCCAGCAGTCAGACAGGCGGGGATGTCTCTGGAAACACCATATATTTT. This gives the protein CASSQTGGDVSGNTIYF.

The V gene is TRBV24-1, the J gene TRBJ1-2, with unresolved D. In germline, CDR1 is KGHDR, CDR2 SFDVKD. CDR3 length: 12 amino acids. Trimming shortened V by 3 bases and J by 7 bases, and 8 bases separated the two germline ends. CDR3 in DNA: TGTGCCACCAGTGATGCTGGACTTGGCTACACCTTC. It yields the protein CATSDAGLGYTF.

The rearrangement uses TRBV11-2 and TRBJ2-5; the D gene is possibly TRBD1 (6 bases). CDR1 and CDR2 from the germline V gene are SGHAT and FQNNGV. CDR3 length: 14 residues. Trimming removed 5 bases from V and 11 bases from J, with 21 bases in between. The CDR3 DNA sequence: TGTGCCAGCAGCGTAGTCACAGGGAGCTACGGGCAGTACTTC. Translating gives CASSVVTGSYGQYF. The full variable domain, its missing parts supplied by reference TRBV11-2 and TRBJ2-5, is EAGVAQSPRYKIIEKRQSVAFWCNPISGHATLYWYQQILGQGPKLLIQFQNNGVVDDSQLPKDRFSAERLKGVDSTLKIQPAKLEDSAVYLCASSVVTGSYGQYFGPGTRLLVL.

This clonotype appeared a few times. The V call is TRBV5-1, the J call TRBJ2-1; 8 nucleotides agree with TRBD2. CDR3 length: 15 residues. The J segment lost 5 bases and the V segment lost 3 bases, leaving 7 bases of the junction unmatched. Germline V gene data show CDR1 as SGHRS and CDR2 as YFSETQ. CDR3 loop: CASSSDGGGHNEQFF. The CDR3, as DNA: TGCGCCAGCAGCTCGGACGGGGGGGGCCACAATGAGCAGTTCTTC.

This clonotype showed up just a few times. For the CDR3, the DNA is TGCGCCAGCAGCCAAGATGTCCAGCACTATGGCTACACCTTC. Protein product: CASSQDVQHYGYTF. This chain links TRBV4-3 with TRBJ1-2, with D unclear. This CDR3 spans 14 amino acids. V shed 0 bases and J shed 3 bases, with 8 bases lying between them. Germline V gene sequence: CDR1 LGHNA, CDR2 YSLEER.

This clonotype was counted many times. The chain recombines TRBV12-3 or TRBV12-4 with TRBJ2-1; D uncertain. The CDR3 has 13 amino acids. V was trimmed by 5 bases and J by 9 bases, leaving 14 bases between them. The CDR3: CASSPLGRGEQFF. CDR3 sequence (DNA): TGTGCCAGCAGTCCACTTGGCCGTGGTGAGCAGTTCTTC.